One sample yielded the 22 T cell receptor beta chains listed below, sequenced in a study of shared clonotypes between healthy human individuals (dated by TCRdb to 2018 to 2021). The library was prepared using the immunoSEQ multiplex PCR assay. Held by TCRdb, this immuneACCESS table contains in-frame sequences only and omits some clones. Under half of the omission traces to an unresolved V gene where checked; the cause of the rest is unknown. Present in this sample are 1,500,000 or so clones, approximately 98.5% of which were seen just once. The top ten clonotypes cover around 0.33% of the sample. Sequenced: naive CD4+ T cells sorted from blood. The cell subset or site tag for this specimen amounts to: CD45RA+ positively selected. These receptors came from a young man in good health.

The V and J genes are TRBV29-1 and TRBJ2-5; no clear D. V shed 2 bases and J shed 3 bases, with 19 bases lying between them. The CDR3 is made up of 16 amino acids. The V gene's germline CDR1 is SQVTM and CDR2 ANQGSEA. CDR3 in amino acids: CSVESQIIGKKETQYF. CDR3 coding DNA: TGCAGCGTTGAAAGCCAAATCATAGGGAAGAAAGAGACCCAGTACTTC. Using reference TRBV29-1 and TRBJ2-5 for the parts outside the CDR3, the full variable domain is SAVISQKPSRDICQRGTSLTIQCQVDSQVTMMFWYRQQPGQSLTLIATANQGSEATYESGFVIDKFPISRPNLTFSTLTVSNMSPEDSSIYLCSVESQIIGKKETQYFGPGTRLLVL.

The chain links TRBV4-1 to TRBJ2-7, with D maybe TRBD2 (5 bases). The V gene lost 0 bases and the J gene lost 0 bases, with 18 bases spanning the gap. Germline lookup yields CDR1 MGHRA and CDR2 YSYEKL. The CDR3 is 18 amino acids. The CDR3 coding sequence is TGCGCCAGCAGCCAAGATAGATCTGAGGGCAGGAGCTCCTACGAGCAGTACTTC. Amino acids: CASSQDRSEGRSSYEQYF.

The gene calls are TRBV7-7 and TRBJ1-1; 7 bases align to TRBD1. Germline CDR1 SSHAT, CDR2 FNYEAQ (reference sequence). Trimming removed 4 bases from V and 6 bases from J; junction bases left unmatched: 5. The CDR3 covers 13 residues. CDR3 bases: TGTGCCAGCAGCTCGACAGGGTTTGCTGAAGCTTTCTTT. Translating it yields CASSSTGFAEAFF.

The V call is TRBV10-2, the J call TRBJ2-2, with 13 nucleotides matching TRBD2. This CDR3 has 19 residues. The germline CDR1 and CDR2 sequences are WSHSY and SAAADI. Trimming cost V 4 bases and J 1 base; bases outside gene matches: 9. CDR3 nucleotide sequence: TGCGCCAGCAGTGTATCGGGACTAGCGGGACGAAAGAACACCGGGGAGCTGTTTTTT. Its protein is CASSVSGLAGRKNTGELFF.

V is TRBV2 and J is TRBJ1-5, with 8 bases that match TRBD1. V lost 1 base to trimming and J lost 6 bases; unmatched junction nucleotides: 8. The length of the CDR3 is 16 residues. In germline, CDR1 is SNHLY, CDR2 FYNNEI. The CDR3, as DNA: TGTGCCAGCAGTGAAGAAAGACAGGGGTTTGGTCAGCCCCAGCATTTT. Translated: CASSEERQGFGQPQHF.

The chain uses TRBV7-8 and TRBJ1-2; 9 nucleotides agree with TRBD1. Germline V CDR1 and CDR2: SGHVS, FQNEAQ. V was pared by 4 bases and J by 8 bases, with 14 bases of the junction left unmatched. CDR3 size: 16 residues. The CDR3 region is CASSSPTGTGTDGYTF. Written as DNA, the CDR3 is TGTGCCAGCAGCTCACCCACCGGGACAGGGACCGACGGCTACACCTTC.

The chain has TRBV7-3 and TRBJ2-5, with 9 bases that match TRBD2. This CDR3 spans 16 amino acids. V lost 4 bases and J lost 5; bases outside the gene matches: 11. In germline, CDR1 is SGHTA, CDR2 FQGTGA. CDR3 DNA: TGTGCCAGCAGCTCAACGGGACTAGCCGGGGAGGAGACCCAGTACTTC. Encoded protein: CASSSTGLAGEETQYF.

This chain connects TRBV9 to TRBJ2-5, with a tentative D call TRBD1 (6 bases). The CDR3 contains 15 residues. Germline V lookup: CDR1 SGDLS, CDR2 YYNGEE. Trimming left V 5 bases short and J 6 bases short, with 20 bases between. The CDR3 sequence: CASSSQGTPSQTQYF. CDR3 DNA sequence: TGTGCCAGCAGTTCTCAGGGGACACCCTCCCAGACCCAGTACTTC.

This clone was picked up one time. This chain uses TRBV2 with TRBJ2-3; D is perhaps TRBD1 (6 bases). V lost 4 bases to trimming and J lost 2 bases, with 10 bases between them. The CDR3 loop spans 14 amino acids. Looked up from germline, CDR1 is SNHLY and CDR2 is FYNNEI. CDR3 loop: CASSVGQLTDTQYF. The CDR3 region has the DNA TGTGCCAGCAGTGTAGGACAGCTCACAGATACGCAGTATTTT.

The chain joins TRBV9 to TRBJ2-1; tentatively, D is TRBD2 (5 bases). CDR3 length equals 18 residues. V lost 3 bases to trimming and J lost 0 bases, with 19 bases between them. Per germline, CDR1 SGDLS and CDR2 YYNGEE. Here the CDR3 DNA reads TGTGCCAGCAGCGCCCTAAACGGAGCGGCCAGCTCCTACAATGAGCAGTTCTTC. Protein product: CASSALNGAASSYNEQFF.

This chain links TRBV6-6 with TRBJ2-5, with 11 bases that match TRBD2. Per the germline V gene, CDR1 is MNHNY and CDR2 is SVGAGI (reference sequence). V lost 4 bases, J lost 4 bases, and 8 bases stayed unmatched. The length of the CDR3 is 16 residues. The CDR3 DNA reads TGTGCCAGCAGTTCCTCCCCGGGACTAGCGGTAGAGACCCAGTACTTC. Its protein product is CASSSSPGLAVETQYF.

The J gene is TRBJ1-1, the V gene TRBV7-2; a possible D gene is TRBD1 (5 bases). V lost 1 base and J lost 0, with 12 bases in between. CDR3 length: 16 amino acids. Germline CDR1 reads SGHTA; CDR2 reads FQGNSA. The CDR3 DNA sequence: TGTGCCAGCAGCTTAGGAGGGGTGGGCATGAACACTGAAGCTTTCTTT. It specifies CASSLGGVGMNTEAFF.

The chain combines TRBV6-6 with TRBJ2-1; D ambiguous. Trimming left V 4 bases short and J 10 bases short, with 11 bases between. The CDR3 runs to 12 residues. CDR1 and CDR2 (germline): MNHNY, SVGAGI (reference sequence). The DNA for the CDR3 is TGTGCCAGCAGTTCCGCTCGTTTAGAGCAGTTCTTC. Encoded protein: CASSSARLEQFF.

The J gene is TRBJ1-3, the V gene TRBV28; 8 bases line up with TRBD1. With 3 bases clipped from V and 0 bases from J, the junction kept 4 bases outside the gene matches. The CDR3 runs to 16 residues. CDR1 and CDR2 (germline): MDHEN, SYDVKM. CDR3 sequence reads: CASSFGTGVSGNTIYF. The CDR3 region has the DNA TGTGCCAGCAGTTTTGGGACAGGCGTCTCTGGAAACACCATATATTTT.

The chain combines TRBV5-5 with TRBJ2-7; tentatively, D is TRBD2 (6 bases). CDR1 and CDR2 from the germline V gene are SGHKS and YYEKEE (reference sequence). The CDR3 has 15 residues. Trimming removed 0 bases from V and 3 bases from J, with 13 bases in between. The CDR3 coding sequence is TGTGCCAGCAGCTTGGGACCCCGGGGGTACTACGAGCAGTACTTC. Encoded protein: CASSLGPRGYYEQYF.

The chain combines TRBV19 with TRBJ1-1, with D unclear. This CDR3 contains 14 residues. The germline gives CDR1 LNHDA, CDR2 SQIVND (reference sequence). V was pared by 1 base and J by 2 bases, with 8 bases between. The CDR3 DNA sequence: TGTGCCAGTAGTATAGGGGGAGATAACACTGAAGCTTTCTTT. Protein: CASSIGGDNTEAFF.

Concerning this clone itself: The identical CDR3 is also encoded by other nucleotide sequences in the sample. The V call is TRBV5-1, the J call TRBJ1-2, with 7 bases identical to TRBD1. This CDR3 is 15 amino acids long. Unmatched junction bases numbered 6, after V lost 4 bases and J lost 0 bases. The V gene's germline CDR1 is SGHRS and CDR2 YFSETQ. The CDR3 region is CASSLRTGANYGYTF. The CDR3 DNA reads TGCGCCAGCAGCCTGCGGACAGGAGCTAACTATGGCTACACCTTC.

The V gene is TRBV29-1, the J gene TRBJ2-3; D is unresolved. Germline V gives CDR1 SQVTM, CDR2 ANQGSEA. V lost 5 bases, J lost 1 base, and 13 bases lay in between. The CDR3 spans 14 residues. In nucleotides, the CDR3 is TGCAGCGTTACGGCGGTCGTTGGCACAGATACGCAGTATTTT. Its translation is CSVTAVVGTDTQYF.

The chain combines TRBV7-9 with TRBJ1-1; 8 bases fit TRBD1. The CDR3 covers 18 residues. Unmatched junction bases numbered 13, after V lost 1 base and J lost 3 bases. Germline-derived CDR1 and CDR2 are SEHNR and FQNEAQ (reference sequence). CDR3 in amino acids: CASSLVFGTGSGDTEAFF. As DNA, the CDR3 is TGTGCCAGCAGCTTAGTGTTTGGGACAGGAAGCGGGGACACTGAAGCTTTCTTT.

Comment on this clone: At the DNA level, this CDR3 is encoded by other sequences in the same sample as well. This chain uses TRBV5-1 with TRBJ2-1; 10 nucleotides match TRBD2. V was clipped by 0 bases and J by 0 bases; unmatched bases: 3. The germline gives CDR1 SGHRS, CDR2 YFSETQ. CDR3 length: 17 residues. This CDR3 is CASSLVASGSSYNEQFF. The CDR3 region has the DNA TGCGCCAGCAGCTTGGTAGCTAGCGGGAGCTCCTACAATGAGCAGTTCTTC.

This chain joins TRBV9 and TRBJ2-3; D might be TRBD2 (6 bases). Trimming shortened V by 2 bases and J by 0 bases, and 10 bases separated the two germline ends. The germline V gene encodes CDR1 SGDLS and CDR2 YYNGEE. The CDR3 consists of 15 residues. This CDR3 reads CASSVKAGSTDTQYF. CDR3 sequence (DNA): TGTGCCAGCAGCGTCAAAGCGGGTAGCACAGATACGCAGTATTTT. The full variable domain, completed using reference TRBV9 and TRBJ2-3, is DSGVTQTPKHLITATGQRVTLRCSPRSGDLSVYWYQQSLDQGLQFLIQYYNGEERAKGNILERFSAQQFPDLHSELNLSSLELGDSALYFCASSVKAGSTDTQYFGPGTRLTVL.

This chain uses TRBV5-8 with TRBJ2-3; D gene ambiguous. The CDR3 contains 11 residues. V was pared by 4 bases and J by 6 bases, with 6 bases between. CDR1 is SGHTS, CDR2 YDEGEE, per germline. The CDR3 reads CASSSLDTQYF. The CDR3 DNA is TGTGCCAGCAGCAGTCTGGATACGCAGTATTTT.